This is a list of T cell receptor beta chains from one sample in a study of identical twins. Via MiXCR, TCRdb re-called the 5' RACE reads, giving one row per CDR3 protein. This table has about 530,000 distinct CDR3 sequences, about 16% appearing once. These same records also appear under a second study, on yellow fever vaccine responses in identical twins.

Material for sequencing was CD4+ T cells sorted from blood. The receptor set was obtained from a woman between 18 and 30 years old in good health. Both conserved end residues are part of each CDR3. Fields, in order: D gene, V gene, clone size, J gene, CDR3 protein, CDR3 DNA. The D gene is left open where the match is weak. Clone size, where shown, is once, few, many, or a class for clones that have expanded.

d_gene: -
v_gene: TRBV28
abundance: few
j_gene: TRBJ1-3
CDR3aa: CASSLRRAGNTIYF
CDR3nt: TGTGCCAGCAGTTTACGGAGGGCTGGAAACACCATATATTTT

d_gene: -
v_gene: TRBV7-8
abundance: few
j_gene: TRBJ1-4
CDR3aa: CASSPNAGNEKLFF
CDR3nt: TGTGCCAGCAGCCCAAACGCGGGTAATGAAAAACTGTTTTTT

d_gene: -
v_gene: TRBV12-3/TRBV12-4
abundance: many
j_gene: TRBJ2-5
CDR3aa: CASTHVGLQETQYF
CDR3nt: TGTGCCAGCACCCACGTGGGGCTCCAAGAGACCCAGTACTTC

d_gene: TRBD2
v_gene: TRBV7-2
abundance: few
j_gene: TRBJ2-1
CDR3aa: CASSLGSSGSLNEQFF
CDR3nt: TGTGCCAGCAGCTTAGGCTCTAGCGGGAGTCTAAATGAGCAGTTCTTC

d_gene: -
v_gene: TRBV28
abundance: -
j_gene: TRBJ2-7
CDR3aa: CASSLQSGGSYEQYF
CDR3nt: TGTGCCAGCAGTTTACAGTCCGGGGGATCCTACGAGCAGTACTTC

d_gene: -
v_gene: TRBV12-3/TRBV12-4
abundance: few
j_gene: TRBJ2-2
CDR3aa: CASSLALGGRNTGELFF
CDR3nt: TGTGCCAGCAGTTTAGCGCTGGGTGGGCGAAACACCGGGGAGCTGTTTTTT

d_gene: -
v_gene: TRBV7-6
abundance: -
j_gene: TRBJ2-2
CDR3aa: CASSPAPVNTGELFF
CDR3nt: TGTGCCAGCAGCCCCGCCCCAGTAAACACCGGGGAGCTGTTTTTT

d_gene: TRBD1
v_gene: TRBV6-1
abundance: few
j_gene: TRBJ1-1
CDR3aa: CASSSDRAKNTEAFF
CDR3nt: TGTGCCAGCTCCTCGGACAGGGCGAAGAACACTGAAGCTTTCTTT

d_gene: -
v_gene: TRBV29-1
abundance: few
j_gene: TRBJ1-2
CDR3aa: CSVEEAGVGYGYTF
CDR3nt: TGCAGCGTTGAAGAGGCAGGCGTGGGCTATGGCTACACCTTC

d_gene: -
v_gene: TRBV7-2
abundance: -
j_gene: TRBJ2-3
CDR3aa: CASSSGPGTQYF
CDR3nt: TGTGCCAGCAGCTCCGGCCCCGGGACGCAGTATTTT

d_gene: TRBD2
v_gene: TRBV20-1
abundance: few
j_gene: TRBJ2-3
CDR3aa: CSASVASGGRSTDTQYF
CDR3nt: TGCAGTGCTAGCGTGGCTAGCGGGGGGCGGAGCACAGATACGCAGTATTTT

d_gene: TRBD2
v_gene: TRBV12-3/TRBV12-4
abundance: -
j_gene: TRBJ2-1
CDR3aa: CARSGGGSYNEQFF
CDR3nt: TGTGCCAGGAGCGGGGGGGGTTCCTACAATGAGCAGTTCTTC

d_gene: -
v_gene: TRBV7-7
abundance: -
j_gene: TRBJ2-1
CDR3aa: CASSLRGITEQFF
CDR3nt: TGTGCCAGCAGCTTACGAGGGATAACTGAGCAGTTCTTC

d_gene: -
v_gene: TRBV24-1
abundance: few
j_gene: TRBJ1-1
CDR3aa: CATSRTGSGNTEAFF
CDR3nt: TGTGCCACCAGTCGAACAGGGAGTGGGAACACTGAAGCTTTCTTT

d_gene: TRBD1
v_gene: TRBV11-2
abundance: -
j_gene: TRBJ2-3
CDR3aa: CASSSGQGASISTDTQYF
CDR3nt: TGTGCCAGCAGCTCGGGACAGGGGGCGTCGATAAGCACAGATACGCAGTATTTT

d_gene: -
v_gene: TRBV20-1
abundance: -
j_gene: TRBJ2-1
CDR3aa: CSAILRDLSYNEQFF
CDR3nt: TGCAGTGCCATCCTCCGGGACTTATCCTACAATGAGCAGTTCTTC

d_gene: -
v_gene: TRBV3-1
abundance: few
j_gene: TRBJ2-1
CDR3aa: CASSFPGTYNEQFF
CDR3nt: TGTGCCAGCAGCTTCCCGGGGACCTACAATGAGCAGTTCTTC

d_gene: TRBD1
v_gene: TRBV7-9
abundance: few
j_gene: TRBJ2-1
CDR3aa: CASSLGTGILYNEQFF
CDR3nt: TGTGCCAGCAGCCTCGGGACAGGGATACTCTACAATGAGCAGTTCTTC

d_gene: TRBD2
v_gene: TRBV12-3/TRBV12-4
abundance: few
j_gene: TRBJ2-1
CDR3aa: CASNRTPGGSEQFF
CDR3nt: TGTGCCAGCAATCGAACCCCGGGGGGGAGTGAGCAGTTCTTC

d_gene: -
v_gene: TRBV15
abundance: -
j_gene: TRBJ1-2
CDR3aa: CATSQGTTTNYGYTF
CDR3nt: TGTGCCACCAGCCAGGGGACAACTACTAACTATGGCTACACCTTC

d_gene: -
v_gene: TRBV11-2
abundance: few
j_gene: TRBJ2-2
CDR3aa: CASSLLRGRAGELFF
CDR3nt: TGTGCCAGCAGCTTACTAAGAGGGCGCGCCGGGGAGCTGTTTTTT

d_gene: -
v_gene: TRBV20-1
abundance: few
j_gene: TRBJ2-3
CDR3aa: CSATDLYEGLKGSSTDTQYF
CDR3nt: TGCAGTGCTACAGATCTCTATGAGGGACTCAAAGGTTCTAGCACAGATACGCAGTATTTT

d_gene: -
v_gene: TRBV7-2
abundance: -
j_gene: TRBJ2-1
CDR3aa: CASSRHNNEQFF
CDR3nt: TGTGCCAGCAGCCGCCACAACAATGAGCAGTTCTTC

d_gene: -
v_gene: TRBV27
abundance: -
j_gene: TRBJ1-6
CDR3aa: CASKMDRFNSPLHF
CDR3nt: TGTGCCAGCAAAATGGACAGATTTAATTCACCCCTCCACTTT

d_gene: -
v_gene: TRBV28
abundance: few
j_gene: TRBJ2-1
CDR3aa: CATEYWTIYNEQFF
CDR3nt: TGTGCCACAGAGTATTGGACGATCTACAATGAGCAGTTCTTC

d_gene: TRBD2
v_gene: TRBV11-1
abundance: -
j_gene: TRBJ2-2
CDR3aa: CASSLAGIAGPNTGELFF
CDR3nt: TGTGCCAGCAGCTTAGCGGGGATAGCGGGGCCCAACACCGGGGAGCTGTTTTTT

d_gene: TRBD2
v_gene: TRBV20-1
abundance: -
j_gene: TRBJ2-3
CDR3aa: CSTKALVRETLRTDTQYF
CDR3nt: TGCAGTACAAAGGCGTTGGTGCGGGAGACCCTTCGGACAGATACGCAGTATTTT

d_gene: -
v_gene: TRBV24-1
abundance: many
j_gene: TRBJ2-3
CDR3aa: CATSDFISATDTQYF
CDR3nt: TGTGCCACCAGTGATTTTATTAGCGCCACAGATACGCAGTATTTT

d_gene: -
v_gene: TRBV10-2
abundance: once
j_gene: TRBJ1-5
CDR3aa: CASSTHENQPQHF
CDR3nt: TGCGCCAGCAGTACTCACGAAAATCAGCCCCAGCATTTT

d_gene: TRBD2
v_gene: TRBV28
abundance: -
j_gene: TRBJ2-2
CDR3aa: CASSFRLAGAAGELFF
CDR3nt: TGTGCCAGCAGTTTTAGGCTAGCGGGAGCTGCCGGGGAGCTGTTTTTT

d_gene: -
v_gene: TRBV20-1
abundance: -
j_gene: TRBJ2-1
CDR3aa: CSARDQSGENEQFF
CDR3nt: TGCAGTGCTAGAGACCAGTCAGGGGAAAATGAGCAGTTCTTC

d_gene: -
v_gene: TRBV18
abundance: -
j_gene: TRBJ1-1
CDR3aa: CASSPGGKRFDTEAFF
CDR3nt: TGTGCCAGCTCACCCGGGGGGAAACGGTTTGACACTGAAGCTTTCTTT

d_gene: -
v_gene: TRBV14
abundance: few
j_gene: TRBJ2-1
CDR3aa: CASSQFNGNEQFF
CDR3nt: TGTGCCAGCAGCCAATTTAACGGCAATGAGCAGTTCTTC

d_gene: TRBD2
v_gene: TRBV3-1
abundance: many
j_gene: TRBJ2-7
CDR3aa: CASSQGTGGEQYF
CDR3nt: TGTGCCAGCAGCCAAGGAACCGGGGGGGAGCAGTACTTC

d_gene: -
v_gene: TRBV12-3/TRBV12-4
abundance: many
j_gene: TRBJ1-1
CDR3aa: CASSLVGSAMNTEAFF
CDR3nt: TGTGCCAGCAGTTTAGTGGGGTCCGCCATGAACACTGAAGCTTTCTTT

d_gene: TRBD2
v_gene: TRBV2
abundance: few
j_gene: TRBJ2-1
CDR3aa: CASSMTSGYYNEQFF
CDR3nt: TGTGCCAGCAGTATGACTAGCGGATACTACAATGAGCAGTTCTTC

d_gene: TRBD1
v_gene: TRBV29-1
abundance: many
j_gene: TRBJ2-1
CDR3aa: CSVERTGYNEQFF
CDR3nt: TGCAGCGTCGAGAGGACAGGCTACAATGAGCAGTTCTTC

d_gene: TRBD1
v_gene: TRBV5-1
abundance: -
j_gene: TRBJ1-1
CDR3aa: CASGQGADTEAFF
CDR3nt: TGCGCCAGTGGACAGGGGGCGGACACTGAAGCTTTCTTT

d_gene: -
v_gene: TRBV29-1
abundance: -
j_gene: TRBJ2-5
CDR3aa: CSVAYSGGGKETQYF
CDR3nt: TGCAGCGTTGCTTATTCCGGAGGGGGAAAAGAGACCCAGTACTTC

d_gene: -
v_gene: TRBV24-1
abundance: few
j_gene: TRBJ2-2
CDR3aa: CATKGALNTGELFF
CDR3nt: TGTGCCACCAAAGGGGCATTAAACACCGGGGAGCTGTTTTTT

d_gene: TRBD1
v_gene: TRBV10-3
abundance: few
j_gene: TRBJ2-1
CDR3aa: CAISESRQGEQFF
CDR3nt: TGTGCCATCAGTGAGTCCCGACAGGGCGAGCAGTTCTTC

d_gene: -
v_gene: TRBV12-3/TRBV12-4
abundance: few
j_gene: TRBJ2-3
CDR3aa: CASSFQEADTQYF
CDR3nt: TGTGCCAGCAGTTTTCAGGAGGCAGATACGCAGTATTTT

d_gene: TRBD2
v_gene: TRBV11-2
abundance: -
j_gene: TRBJ2-7
CDR3aa: CASSQGLYYEQYF
CDR3nt: TGTGCCAGCAGCCAGGGACTATACTACGAGCAGTACTTC

d_gene: -
v_gene: TRBV29-1
abundance: -
j_gene: TRBJ2-5
CDR3aa: CSVETPRVRETQYF
CDR3nt: TGCAGCGTTGAAACCCCCAGGGTCCGGGAGACCCAGTACTTC

d_gene: -
v_gene: TRBV20-1
abundance: -
j_gene: TRBJ1-5
CDR3aa: CSARAPQGSNQPQHF
CDR3nt: TGCAGTGCTAGGGCCCCACAGGGTAGCAATCAGCCCCAGCATTTT

d_gene: -
v_gene: TRBV15
abundance: -
j_gene: TRBJ2-2
CDR3aa: CATSRESMTGELFF
CDR3nt: TGTGCCACCAGCAGAGAGTCAATGACCGGGGAGCTGTTTTTT

d_gene: -
v_gene: TRBV20-1
abundance: -
j_gene: TRBJ2-2
CDR3aa: CSARAGPNTGELFF
CDR3nt: TGCAGTGCTAGGGCGGGACCGAACACCGGGGAGCTGTTTTTT

d_gene: TRBD2
v_gene: TRBV10-1
abundance: -
j_gene: TRBJ2-3
CDR3aa: CASSPGLAKDTQYF
CDR3nt: TGCGCCAGCAGTCCGGGACTAGCAAAGGATACGCAGTATTTT

d_gene: TRBD2
v_gene: TRBV29-1
abundance: few
j_gene: TRBJ2-1
CDR3aa: CSVAERGRSYNEQFF
CDR3nt: TGCAGCGTGGCCGAGCGGGGGAGGTCCTACAATGAGCAGTTCTTC

d_gene: -
v_gene: TRBV28
abundance: -
j_gene: TRBJ1-1
CDR3aa: CASSSVNEAFF
CDR3nt: TGTGCCAGCAGTTCGGTAAATGAAGCTTTCTTT

d_gene: -
v_gene: TRBV6-1
abundance: few
j_gene: TRBJ2-6
CDR3aa: CASKPGVLSGANVLTF
CDR3nt: TGTGCCAGCAAGCCAGGGGTCCTCTCTGGGGCCAACGTCCTGACTTTC

d_gene: -
v_gene: TRBV25-1
abundance: few
j_gene: TRBJ2-1
CDR3aa: CASSDLARGGGYNEQFF
CDR3nt: TGTGCCAGCAGTGACCTAGCGAGGGGAGGGGGCTACAATGAGCAGTTCTTC

d_gene: -
v_gene: TRBV7-2
abundance: few
j_gene: TRBJ1-6
CDR3aa: CASSVGVRSPLHF
CDR3nt: TGTGCCAGCAGCGTTGGGGTCAGGTCACCCCTCCACTTT

d_gene: -
v_gene: TRBV5-1
abundance: -
j_gene: TRBJ1-2
CDR3aa: CASRNSGPGYGYTF
CDR3nt: TGCGCCAGCAGGAATTCCGGGCCGGGCTATGGCTACACCTTC

d_gene: -
v_gene: TRBV18
abundance: -
j_gene: TRBJ2-2
CDR3aa: CASSPRSGADTGELFF
CDR3nt: TGTGCCAGCTCACCCCGCTCGGGAGCGGACACCGGGGAGCTGTTTTTT

d_gene: -
v_gene: TRBV12-5
abundance: few
j_gene: TRBJ2-6
CDR3aa: CASGFLGSSGANVLTF
CDR3nt: TGTGCTAGTGGTTTTTTAGGATCCTCTGGGGCCAACGTCCTGACTTTC

d_gene: TRBD2
v_gene: TRBV20-1
abundance: few
j_gene: TRBJ2-1
CDR3aa: CSALTSGRDEQFF
CDR3nt: TGCAGTGCCCTGACTAGCGGGAGGGATGAGCAGTTCTTC

d_gene: TRBD2
v_gene: TRBV5-1
abundance: -
j_gene: TRBJ2-1
CDR3aa: CASSFGGLAAYNEQFF
CDR3nt: TGCGCCAGCAGCTTTGGGGGACTAGCGGCCTACAATGAGCAGTTCTTC

d_gene: -
v_gene: TRBV9
abundance: few
j_gene: TRBJ1-6
CDR3aa: CASSAGQLEQSPLHF
CDR3nt: TGTGCCAGCAGCGCTGGACAGCTGGAACAATCACCCCTCCACTTT

d_gene: -
v_gene: TRBV3-1
abundance: -
j_gene: TRBJ1-5
CDR3aa: CASSQEATGPPQHF
CDR3nt: TGTGCCAGCAGCCAAGAGGCCACAGGGCCGCCCCAGCATTTT